This TCR beta chain was recorded in a study of beta chain features in type 1 diabetes (dated by TCRdb to 2016 to 2019). A note on the overall study: Patients and healthy donors did not differ in mean age, gender distribution, total cell number or subset yield. A total of about 100,000,000 sorted cells were examined across all samples, and RNA yield correlated strongly with the number of cells per subset. In the study, TCRB repertoires of sorted circulating CD4+ T cell subsets from recently diagnosed type 1 diabetes patients were compared with those of matched healthy donors. Regulatory and stem cell-like memory subsets were isolated from only 8 patients and 8 healthy donors, whereas naive and central memory subsets came from all 30 or so donors.

As encoded in the germline V gene (reference sequence), CDR1 is SGHNT while CDR2 is YYREEE. From the cysteine up to the phenylalanine, the CDR3 has a length of 14 residues. Kept here is only the CDR3 DNA, which spans 42 bases and is read in frame from base 1. V and J are truncated by 2 bases and 2 bases respectively, leaving an intervening sequence of 11 bases. This clone came up a few times. Its recognized antigen is unknown. The record has no base qualities; no much larger clone is one base away. Findings and caveats that apply to the study as a whole: HLA sub-analyses involved small numbers of individuals, so any influence of HLA type on TCRB rearrangement remained unresolved. Fewer insertions and more nucleotide deletions at VDJ recombination sites were observed in patients with type 1 diabetes, implying thymic rearrangement abnormalities. The naive, central memory and regulatory TCRB repertoires appeared to resemble one another more closely among patients than among healthy donors. PCR may preferentially amplify shorter templates, but because patient and control samples were amplified and corrected together, any resulting skew would affect both groups equally. Because cDNA rather than genomic DNA was sequenced, highly expressing activated cells could have been over-represented, although no difference in activation and CD3 levels was found between groups. In all four CD4+ subsets, TCRB CDR3 length was moderately but significantly shorter in type 1 diabetes patients.

The High Capacity cDNA Reverse Transcription Kit was used to reverse transcribe all of the isolated RNA, meaning that expressed TCRB transcripts were what got sequenced. Naive, central memory and regulatory T cell samples underwent deep immunoSEQ sequencing, averaging about 3.3 million total reads per sample. Sorted cells were lysed in RLT buffer, and RNA was extracted using DNase-treated RNeasy Micro or Mini kits according to cell number. To prevent cross-contamination, every cell subset was processed on its own, while patient and healthy donor samples were processed together. The immunoSEQ multiplex PCR was used to amplify TCRB sequences from cDNA, generating 87-bp fragments that spanned the CDR3 region. Amplicons were sequenced on the Illumina HiSeq platform. From the authors' description of their analysis: PCR bias was corrected computationally using synthetic template baselines, and reads within Hamming distance 2 were collapsed, with unmergeable singletons discarded. Reads were aligned against IMGT to assign V, D and J genes, CDR3 length and insertions or deletions at six rearrangement sites. Within each subset, clonotype counts were normalized to the number of sorted cells before true diversity and Gini coefficients were calculated with the tcR R package. The overlap coefficient, calculated on TCRB nucleotide sequences, was used to measure repertoire sharing. In TCRdb, the immuneACCESS table is reduced to in-frame sequences with V and J assigned. These tables do not hold every clone; where another copy was compared, an unresolved V gene accounts for under half, and the others remain unexplained. The V and J calls and clone size were taken over from that table, and D and trimming were inferred from the DNA. This sample is represented by about 160,000 clones; 6.5% to 8.5% of them were singletons. Approximately 0.54% of the sample rests with the top ten.

A single peripheral blood draw of around 0.11 L on average was collected from each donor into heparinised tubes. Naive, central memory, regulatory and stem cell-like memory CD4+ T cells were sorted on a BD FACSAria II using a panel including CD45RO, CCR7, CD25, CD127, CD95 and CD27. Purity was above 95% for every sorted population. PBMCs were isolated right away by Lymphoprep density gradient centrifugation and were stained directly, without culture. So that batch effects would be minimized, each experiment stained and sorted samples in pairs, pairing one healthy donor with one patient. The chain links TRBV5-4 with TRBJ2-7, with TRBD1 tentatively as D gene (5 bases match). The receptor's source is a young woman with type 1 diabetes. Sequenced: central memory CD4+ T cells from blood. Here the CDR3 is given as CASSFRTSPYEQYF. The nucleotides read TGTGCCAGCAGCTTTAGGACAAGCCCCTACGAGCAGTACTTC.